The clone carrying this T cell receptor (beta chain) was counted a single time. These data belong to a study of blood T cell repertoires in COVID-19. Across the study: COVID-19 samples from acute and convalescent phases originated in the United States, Italy and Spain. From T cells, B-cell-depleted T cells, or PBMCs came the material, which was cDNA or gDNA.

Per germline, CDR1 SGHTA and CDR2 FQGTGA. CDR3 length equals 13 residues. V dropped 6 bases and J dropped 4 bases, with 10 bases sitting between them. In the authors' methods: Amplification of reference gene primers provided the estimated nucleated cell counts. Libraries were prepared by immunoSEQ multiplex PCR; TCRdb keeps only in-frame clonotypes and omits some of them. The V and J calls and clone size are taken from that table; D and trimming were inferred from the DNA. The table lists fewer than 200,000 clones, around 87% of them singletons. Sequencing input: peripheral blood. The clonotype comes from a middle-aged man with active or convalescent COVID-19. The chain links TRBV7-3 to TRBJ1-5; D uncertain. CDR3 sequence reads: CASSSGLNQPQHF. The CDR3, as DNA: TGTGCCAGCAGTTCAGGTCTTAATCAGCCCCAGCATTTT.